This is a list of T cell receptor beta chains from one sample in a study of blood T cell repertoires in COVID-19. Only in-frame clones appear in the TCRdb table, and some are missing; sequencing was by immunoSEQ multiplex PCR. Of 130,000 to 150,000 clones in the sample, approximately 79% were seen once. Source material: peripheral blood. Receptor source: a man between 50 and 59 years old with active or convalescent COVID-19. The CDR3 runs from the conserved cysteine through the conserved F or W. D genes are given only for firm matches. Not every row has a clone size; where given, it reads once, few, many or a size class.

V: TRBV10-1
J: TRBJ1-1
D: TRBD1
size: NA
CDR3: CASRGTGETNTEAFF
DNA: TGCGCCAGCAGGGGGACAGGGGAAACGAACACTGAAGCTTTCTTT

V: TRBV11-3
J: TRBJ2-3
D: TRBD2
size: once
CDR3: CASGPGTSADTQYF
DNA: TGTGCCAGCGGGCCCGGGACTAGCGCAGATACGCAGTATTTT

V: TRBV4-1
J: TRBJ1-2
D: NA
size: NA
CDR3: CASSQDRGGYGYTF
DNA: TGCGCCAGCAGCCAAGATAGGGGCGGCTATGGCTACACCTTC

V: TRBV27
J: TRBJ2-1
D: TRBD2
size: few
CDR3: CASSILAGGSYNEQFF
DNA: TGTGCCAGCAGTATCTTAGCGGGAGGATCCTACAATGAGCAGTTCTTC

V: TRBV11-2
J: TRBJ2-7
D: NA
size: few
CDR3: CASSLHRVVEQYF
DNA: TGTGCCAGCAGCCTCCACAGGGTGGTAGAGCAGTACTTC

V: TRBV7-9
J: TRBJ1-4
D: NA
size: few
CDR3: CASSFANEKLFF
DNA: TGTGCCAGCAGCTTCGCTAATGAAAAACTGTTTTTT

V: TRBV9
J: TRBJ2-7
D: TRBD1
size: NA
CDR3: CASSVEGTETYEQYF
DNA: TGTGCCAGCAGCGTAGAAGGGACAGAGACATACGAGCAGTACTTC

V: TRBV6-5
J: TRBJ2-7
D: TRBD1
size: NA
CDR3: CASSYINRGKYEQYF
DNA: TGTGCCAGCAGTTACATAAACAGGGGGAAATACGAGCAGTACTTC

V: TRBV9
J: TRBJ2-1
D: TRBD2
size: NA
CDR3: CASSVDLAGEGGNEQFF
DNA: TGTGCCAGCAGCGTAGATCTAGCGGGAGAGGGGGGGAATGAGCAGTTCTTC

V: TRBV24-1
J: TRBJ2-7
D: TRBD2
size: NA
CDR3: CATSERTSGIYEQYF
DNA: TGTGCCACCAGTGAGAGGACTAGCGGGATCTACGAGCAGTACTTC

V: TRBV4-2
J: TRBJ1-1
D: NA
size: NA
CDR3: CASSTTSTSNTEAFF
DNA: TGTGCCAGCAGCACTACCTCCACTTCCAACACTGAAGCTTTCTTT

V: TRBV24-1
J: TRBJ2-1
D: TRBD2
size: few
CDR3: CATSDGTSGSYNEQFF
DNA: TGTGCCACCAGTGATGGGACTAGCGGTTCCTACAATGAGCAGTTCTTC

V: TRBV11-2
J: TRBJ2-2
D: NA
size: NA
CDR3: CASSPLAGAVGELFF
DNA: TGTGCCAGCAGCCCATTAGCAGGGGCGGTCGGGGAGCTGTTTTTT

V: TRBV5-5
J: TRBJ1-1
D: NA
size: NA
CDR3: CASSSRQFQGTNTEAFF
DNA: TGTGCCAGCAGCTCCCGACAGTTTCAGGGCACAAACACTGAAGCTTTCTTT

V: TRBV6-5
J: TRBJ2-1
D: TRBD2
size: once
CDR3: CASSYSSSGSSYEQFF
DNA: TGTGCCAGCAGTTACTCGTCCAGCGGGAGTTCCTATGAGCAGTTCTTC

V: TRBV19
J: TRBJ1-3
D: NA
size: NA
CDR3: CASSRWAGDSGNTIYF
DNA: TGTGCCAGTAGTAGGTGGGCAGGCGACTCTGGAAACACCATATATTTT

V: TRBV20-1
J: TRBJ1-2
D: NA
size: few
CDR3: CSASGAGGGYTF
DNA: TGCAGTGCTAGTGGTGCGGGGGGCGGCTACACCTTC

V: TRBV29-1
J: TRBJ2-1
D: NA
size: NA
CDR3: CSVRKGGQQNNEQFF
DNA: TGCAGCGTTCGAAAGGGGGGACAGCAAAACAATGAGCAGTTCTTC

V: TRBV24-1
J: TRBJ2-1
D: NA
size: NA
CDR3: CATSDFGEQFF
DNA: TGTGCCACCAGTGACTTCGGTGAGCAGTTCTTC

V: TRBV5-1
J: TRBJ2-2
D: TRBD2
size: NA
CDR3: CASSARGGSGIGELFF
DNA: TGCGCCAGCAGCGCGCGCGGCGGGAGCGGGATCGGGGAGCTGTTTTTT

V: TRBV7-2
J: TRBJ2-7
D: NA
size: NA
CDR3: CASSLYGWSSYEQYF
DNA: TGTGCCAGCAGCTTATATGGGTGGAGCTCCTACGAGCAGTACTTC

V: TRBV5-1
J: TRBJ1-3
D: TRBD1
size: NA
CDR3: CASSLTAPRGTGNTIYF
DNA: TGCGCCAGCAGCTTGACCGCCCCCAGGGGGACTGGAAACACCATATATTTT

V: TRBV5-1
J: TRBJ2-2
D: TRBD1
size: NA
CDR3: CASSRTGLDTGELFF
DNA: TGCGCCAGCAGCCGGACAGGGTTGGACACCGGGGAGCTGTTTTTT

V: TRBV19
J: TRBJ1-5
D: NA
size: NA
CDR3: CASSIFDSMRSNQPQHF
DNA: TGTGCCAGTAGTATCTTTGACAGTATGCGGAGCAATCAGCCCCAGCATTTT

V: TRBV28
J: TRBJ1-5
D: NA
size: NA
CDR3: CASSPPQGSGQPQHF
DNA: TGTGCCAGCAGTCCCCCCCAGGGGTCGGGTCAGCCCCAGCATTTT